The 30 T cell receptor beta chains given below trace back to one sample, sequenced in a study of T cell responses to AZD1222 COVID-19 vaccine. Profiled with immunoSEQ multiplex PCR; TCRdb holds only in-frame clones, not every one. The sample shows around 120,000 clones, approximately 86% of them seen only once. Here the sequenced sample was peripheral blood, taken 28 days after the second AZD1222 dose. The receptor set was obtained from an adult who received the AZD1222 COVID-19 vaccine.

This chain links TRBV5-1 with TRBJ1-4, with TRBD1 identical over 7 bases. Per germline, CDR1 SGHRS and CDR2 YFSETQ. After removal of 2 bases from V and 1 base from J, the junction contained 5 bases not matched to a gene. CDR3 length: 16 residues. CDR3 loop: CASSFLSGGTNEKLFF. Written as DNA, the CDR3 is TGCGCCAGCAGCTTTTTGTCAGGGGGAACTAATGAAAAACTGTTTTTT.

CDR3 region: CASSRGSGGGHTGELFF. The DNA for the CDR3 is TGTGCCAGCAGCCGAGGCAGCGGGGGAGGGCACACCGGGGAGCTGTTTTTT. The gene calls are TRBV4-2 and TRBJ2-2, with 8 nucleotides matching TRBD2. Germline V CDR1 and CDR2: LGHNA, YNFKEQ. The CDR3 covers 17 residues. The V and J ends lost 4 bases and 3 bases, in that order; junction bases with no gene match: 10.

In this sample, this clone turned up once. The genes are TRBV2 and TRBJ1-6; 7 bases map to TRBD1. Germline V gives CDR1 SNHLY, CDR2 FYNNEI. V dropped 6 bases and J dropped 4; count of bases not matched to a gene: 6. CDR3 length: 15 amino acids. CDR3 bases: TGTGCCAGCAGGGGGCAGGGGGATTATAATTCACCCCTCCACTTT. Translating it yields CASRGQGDYNSPLHF.

The chain employs TRBV29-1 and TRBJ1-5; TRBD1 is a possible D gene (5 bases). The germline gives CDR1 SQVTM, CDR2 ANQGSEA. V was pared by 7 bases and J by 3 bases, with 13 bases between. The CDR3 runs 13 residues. The CDR3 region has the DNA TGCAGCGCCCGAGAGGGACTCAATCAGCCCCAGCATTTT. This translates into CSAREGLNQPQHF.

The chain joins TRBV6-5 to TRBJ1-2, with a weak D call TRBD1 (5 bases). Germline assignment: CDR1 MNHEY and CDR2 SVGAGI. V gave up 6 bases and J gave up 5 bases, with 19 bases separating them. CDR3 size: 15 residues. Written as DNA, the CDR3 is TGTGCCAGCAGCCTCTCGACAGCAACTGTTTATGGCTACACCTTC. Translating gives CASSLSTATVYGYTF.

V is TRBV5-5 and J is TRBJ2-7; 10 bases are shared with TRBD1. CDR1 is SGHKS and CDR2 is YYEKEE in the germline V gene (reference sequence). Losses at the gene ends were 4 bases for V and 3 bases for J; bases not matched to a gene: 4. The CDR3 covers 14 residues. CDR3 loop: CASSAGTGVYEQYF. Written as DNA, the CDR3 is TGTGCCAGCAGCGCCGGGACAGGGGTCTACGAGCAGTACTTC.

The rearrangement uses TRBV5-4 and TRBJ2-2; a possible D gene is TRBD2 (7 bases). Deletions cut 3 bases from V and 3 bases from J, with 15 bases between. The length of the CDR3 is 16 residues. The germline CDR1 and CDR2 sequences are SGHNT and YYREEE (reference sequence). The CDR3 sequence: CASSSRGGGYTGELFF. DNA for the CDR3: TGTGCCAGCAGCTCTCGGGGCGGGGGCTACACCGGGGAGCTGTTTTTT.

The rearrangement joins TRBV5-4 to TRBJ1-2, with TRBD1 matching 9 bases. Germline values: CDR1 SGHNT, CDR2 YYREEE (reference sequence). V dropped 0 bases and J dropped 5; count of bases not matched to a gene: 2. The CDR3 loop spans 14 amino acids. This CDR3 reads CASSLGGQGYGYTF. For the CDR3, the DNA is TGTGCCAGCAGCTTGGGGGGACAGGGATATGGCTACACCTTC. The whole variable domain, remainder taken from reference TRBV5-4 and TRBJ1-2, is ETGVTQSPTHLIKTRGQQVTLRCSSQSGHNTVSWYQQALGQGPQFIFQYYREEENGRGNFPPRFSGLQFPNYSSELNVNALELDDSALYLCASSLGGQGYGYTFGSGTRLTVV.

The chain couples TRBV10-3 to TRBJ1-6, with D unresolved. The CDR3 is made up of 14 amino acids. Germline CDR1 is ENHRY and CDR2 is SYGVKD. V was shortened by 10 bases and J by 6 bases, with 16 bases between the two germline ends. The CDR3 is CATQKDGSNSPLHF. The CDR3 bases are TGTGCCACCCAAAAGGATGGTTCTAATTCACCCCTCCACTTT.

The chain has TRBV3-1 (or the pseudogene TRBV3-2) and TRBJ2-3, with 8 bases lining up with TRBD2. The germline V gene encodes CDR1 LGHDT and CDR2 YNNKEL (reference sequence). CDR3 length equals 15 residues. V was clipped by 3 bases and J by 5 bases; unmatched bases: 7. The CDR3 DNA sequence: TGTGCCAGCAGCCAGCGGGGGGCTGGGGGAGATACGCAGTATTTT. Its translation: CASSQRGAGGDTQYF.

This clone is a singleton in its sample. CDR3 DNA sequence: TGTGCCATCAGTGAGCTCGGGAACACCGGGGAGCTGTTTTTT. Translated, it gives CAISELGNTGELFF. The rearrangement links TRBV10-3 to TRBJ2-2; the D is unclear. Germline-derived CDR1 and CDR2 are ENHRY and SYGVKD. With 2 bases removed from V and 1 base from J, the gap between germline ends came to 5 bases. CDR3 length equals 14 residues.

The J gene is TRBJ2-7, the V gene TRBV18, with TRBD1 matching 7 bases. Trimming at V came to 5 bases and at J to 2 bases, leaving 9 bases not matched to a gene. Germline CDR1 and CDR2: KGHSH and LQKENI. This CDR3 is built from 15 residues. CDR3 protein: CASSMVGQETYEQYF. In nucleotides, the CDR3 is TGTGCCAGCTCAATGGTCGGACAGGAGACCTACGAGCAGTACTTC.

The rearrangement uses TRBV11-2 and TRBJ1-1; unclear D gene. This CDR3 spans 12 amino acids. Trimming took off 3 bases at V and 6 bases at J, with 8 bases between the two ends. In germline, CDR1 is SGHAT, CDR2 FQNNGV. The CDR3 DNA is TGTGCCAGCAGCTTTCTGTCACCTGAAGCTTTCTTT. It is translated as CASSFLSPEAFF.

V gene TRBV19 combines with J gene TRBJ1-5; D not certain. Germline V CDR1 and CDR2: LNHDA, SQIVND (reference sequence). The germline V and J ends were trimmed by 3 bases and 1 base, with 7 bases remaining between them. The CDR3 contains 14 residues. The CDR3 protein is CASSISKSNQPQHF. CDR3 nucleotides: TGTGCCAGTAGTATCTCCAAAAGCAATCAGCCCCAGCATTTT.

This chain links TRBV7-3 with TRBJ2-7; 8 bases align to TRBD1. The V and J ends lost 5 bases and 6 bases, in that order; junction bases with no gene match: 6. CDR1 is SGHTA, CDR2 FQGTGA, per germline. The CDR3 length is 13 residues. The CDR3 sequence: CASSKDRAGEQYF. The CDR3 DNA follows: TGTGCCAGCAGCAAGGACAGGGCAGGCGAGCAGTACTTC.

This clone appeared many times. V and J are TRBV7-2 and TRBJ1-4, with D maybe TRBD1 (5 bases). The CDR3 contains 17 residues. The germline gives CDR1 SGHTA, CDR2 FQGNSA. Trimming shortened V by 3 bases and J by 7 bases, and 21 bases separated the two germline ends. The CDR3 is CASSLDSSGLRREKLFF. The CDR3 DNA sequence: TGTGCCAGCAGCTTGGACTCTTCAGGGTTGCGCCGTGAAAAACTGTTTTTT.

This chain links TRBV18 with TRBJ1-1, with no clear D. The CDR3 is 14 amino acids. Per germline, CDR1 KGHSH and CDR2 LQKENI. Trimming stripped 2 bases from V and 1 base from J, with 8 bases between. The chain's CDR3 is CASSPALRNTEAFF. The CDR3 nucleotides are TGTGCCAGCTCACCAGCCCTGAGGAACACTGAAGCTTTCTTT.

The V and J genes are TRBV5-6 and TRBJ2-7; either TRBD1 or TRBD2 may fit D (7 bases each). From germline, CDR1 is SGHDT and CDR2 YYEEEE. V lost 4 bases and J lost 4, with 18 bases in between. This CDR3 comprises 15 residues. Written as DNA, the CDR3 is TGTGCCAGCAGCCTACCCAGGGGGGGATCGTACGAGCAGTACTTC. Its protein product is CASSLPRGGSYEQYF.

This rearrangement joins TRBV7-2 to TRBJ2-1, with TRBD1 identical over 7 bases. With V trimmed by 5 bases and J by 4 bases, 5 bases remained unmatched. CDR1 and CDR2 from the germline V gene are SGHTA and FQGNSA. The CDR3 extends over 14 amino acids. The CDR3, as DNA: TGTGCCAGCAGCGTCGGGACAGCGTACAATGAGCAGTTCTTC. Translating gives CASSVGTAYNEQFF.

V gene TRBV4-3 combines with J gene TRBJ1-2, with TRBD1 matching 8 bases. Per the germline V gene, CDR1 is LGHNA and CDR2 is YSLEER. V shed 0 bases, J shed 2 bases, and the junction held 8 bases outside the gene matches. This CDR3 has 17 amino acids. The CDR3 protein is CASSQDIGQGKNYGYTF. In nucleotides, the CDR3 is TGCGCCAGCAGCCAAGACATAGGACAGGGAAAAAACTATGGCTACACCTTC.

The chain is built from TRBV19 and TRBJ1-5; possible D gene TRBD1, 6 bases. The ends were cut back, 5 bases at V and 6 bases at J, with 14 bases in the middle. This CDR3 is built from 14 residues. The germline V gene has CDR1 LNHDA and CDR2 SQIVND (reference sequence). Written as DNA, the CDR3 is TGTGCCAGTAGTGAAACAGGGACGGGTCAGCCCCAGCATTTT. Translation gives CASSETGTGQPQHF.

The V call is TRBV5-5, the J call TRBJ2-1; possibly TRBD2 for D (6 bases). This CDR3 spans 15 amino acids. Germline loops: CDR1 SGHKS, CDR2 YYEKEE (reference sequence). V lost 1 base to trimming and J lost 5 bases, with 13 bases between them. In DNA form, the CDR3 reads TGTGCCAGCAGCTTGTCCGGGGGTCCTCACAATGAGCAGTTCTTC. This encodes CASSLSGGPHNEQFF.

The chain is built from TRBV19 and TRBJ1-5; no definite D call. CDR1 and CDR2 from the germline V gene are LNHDA and SQIVND (reference sequence). V gave up 3 bases and J gave up 1 base, with 10 bases separating them. The CDR3 extends over 15 amino acids. CDR3 sequence: CASSIVAESNQPQHF. The CDR3 DNA is TGTGCCAGTAGTATCGTGGCGGAGAGCAATCAGCCCCAGCATTTT.

The chain has TRBV3-1 (or the pseudogene TRBV3-2) and TRBJ2-7; 8 bases are shared with TRBD1. Germline values: CDR1 LGHDT, CDR2 YNNKEL (reference sequence). This CDR3 is built from 15 residues. The V segment lost 4 bases and the J segment 2 bases; nucleotides outside the gene matches: 7. CDR3 in DNA: TGTGCCAGCAGCCCTTCTAAGGGACAGGCCTACGAGCAGTACTTC. Translation: CASSPSKGQAYEQYF.

The CDR3 DNA is TGCGCCAGCAGTGAGCGGGGGGTCACCTACAATGAGCAGTTCTTC. This sequence encodes CASSERGVTYNEQFF. The rearrangement links TRBV5-1 to TRBJ2-1; TRBD2 matches 9 bases. Germline V lookup: CDR1 SGHRS, CDR2 YFSETQ. V shed 5 bases and J 2 bases; nucleotides not matched to a gene: 5. The CDR3 length is 15 residues.

This chain joins TRBV27 and TRBJ2-4; the D call may be TRBD1 or TRBD2 (6 bases each). The V end was cut by 6 bases, the J end by 0 bases, with 18 bases between. This CDR3 spans 17 amino acids. Looked up from germline, CDR1 is MNHEY and CDR2 is SMNVEV (reference sequence). CDR3 sequence: CASSSRDIYLAKNIQYF. CDR3 DNA sequence: TGTGCCAGCAGCTCGCGGGACATATACTTAGCCAAAAACATTCAGTACTTC.

The CDR3 sequence: CASSLVFPDEKLFF. As DNA, the CDR3 is TGTGCCAGCAGCTTAGTTTTTCCAGATGAAAAACTGTTTTTT. V and J are TRBV7-2 and TRBJ1-4, with D unclear. The germline CDR1 and CDR2 sequences are SGHTA and FQGNSA. Trimming stripped 1 base from V and 6 bases from J, with 9 bases between. The CDR3 has 14 residues.

This clone was seen only once. V usage is TRBV19 and J usage is TRBJ1-5; weak D call: TRBD1 (6 bases). The CDR3 is 16 residues long. Between the trimmed V and J ends, which lost 7 bases and 0 bases, there was a span of 16 bases. CDR1 LNHDA and CDR2 SQIVND come from the germline V gene (reference sequence). Written as DNA, the CDR3 is TGTGCCAGTACCCCAATAGGGGGGTTTAGCAATCAGCCCCAGCATTTT. It codes for CASTPIGGFSNQPQHF.

Here the CDR3 DNA reads TGTGCCAGCAGTAAATCCGGGACCGCGAACTATGGCTACACCTTC. Translation gives CASSKSGTANYGYTF. The rearrangement links TRBV6-2 or TRBV6-3 to TRBJ1-2, with a weak D call TRBD1 (5 bases). The V end was cut by 5 bases, the J end by 2 bases, with 15 bases between. The CDR3 is 15 amino acids. The V gene's germline CDR1 is MNHEY and CDR2 SVGEGT.

CDR3 nucleotide sequence: TGTGCTAGTGGTTTCGCCCCGGTCCTGGGCGACTATGGCTACACCTTC. It translates to CASGFAPVLGDYGYTF. The gene calls are TRBV12-5 and TRBJ1-2; D call uncertain. The CDR3 has 16 amino acids. The germline gives CDR1 LGHNT, CDR2 FRNRAP. Between the trimmed V and J ends, which lost 3 bases and 3 bases, there was a span of 17 bases.